This is a list of T cell receptor beta chains from one sample in a study of T-cell reconstitution after alpha-beta-depleted transplantation in children. From the PCR reads, TCRdb called clonotypes with MiXCR, one entry per CDR3 protein. The sample lists 750,000 to 950,000 distinct CDR3 sequences, roughly 15% occurring once. The material sequenced was PBMCs, mostly from graft donor cells, taken 360 days after TCRalphabeta/CD19-depleted stem cell transplant. Source of these receptors: a male patient younger than 18 who had a stem cell transplant for acute lymphoblastic leukemia, so the T cells may come from the graft donor. CDR3s include the opening cysteine and the closing phenylalanine or tryptophan. Each record gives: J gene, V gene, D gene, clone size, CDR3 DNA, CDR3 protein. A D gene is named only where the DNA matches it firmly. The listing skips clone size in some rows; elsewhere it reads once, few, many or a size class.

J gene: TRBJ2-5; V gene: TRBV5-4; D gene: -; clone size: few; CDR3 DNA: TGTGCCAGCAGCTTCGCTCAAGAGACCCAGTACTTC; CDR3 protein: CASSFAQETQYF
J gene: TRBJ2-7; V gene: TRBV4-1; D gene: -; clone size: many; CDR3 DNA: TGCGCCAGCAGCCAAGTGACGGTCTCCTACGAGCAGTACTTC; CDR3 protein: CASSQVTVSYEQYF
J gene: TRBJ2-1; V gene: TRBV9; D gene: -; clone size: -; CDR3 DNA: TGTGCCAGCAGCGTAGCTGGCGAGAGCTCCTACAATGAGCAGTTCTTC; CDR3 protein: CASSVAGESSYNEQFF
J gene: TRBJ2-7; V gene: TRBV20-1; D gene: -; clone size: -; CDR3 DNA: TGCAGTGCTAAGCATTATACCTACGAGCAGTACTTC; CDR3 protein: CSAKHYTYEQYF
J gene: TRBJ2-7; V gene: TRBV5-1; D gene: -; clone size: few; CDR3 DNA: TGCGCCAGCAGCTTGGGATCCGCTACTCTAGGGTACGAGCAGTACTTC; CDR3 protein: CASSLGSATLGYEQYF
J gene: TRBJ2-2; V gene: TRBV12-3/TRBV12-4; D gene: -; clone size: few; CDR3 DNA: TGTGCCAGCATATTTCGTCGGTTGAACACCGGGGAGCTGTTTTTT; CDR3 protein: CASIFRRLNTGELFF
J gene: TRBJ2-1; V gene: TRBV29-1; D gene: -; clone size: -; CDR3 DNA: TGCAGCGTTGAAGGGATAGGAGGGCCCTACAATGAGCAGTTCTTC; CDR3 protein: CSVEGIGGPYNEQFF
J gene: TRBJ2-1; V gene: TRBV2; D gene: TRBD2; clone size: few; CDR3 DNA: TGTGCCAGCAGTGAATCTAGCGGGAGTTTAAATGAGCAGTTCTTC; CDR3 protein: CASSESSGSLNEQFF
J gene: TRBJ2-5; V gene: TRBV20-1; D gene: -; clone size: many; CDR3 DNA: TGCAGTGCTAGGTCGTGGGAGCCGGAGACCCAGTACTTC; CDR3 protein: CSARSWEPETQYF
J gene: TRBJ2-1; V gene: TRBV12-3/TRBV12-4; D gene: -; clone size: few; CDR3 DNA: TGTGCCAGCAGTTTGCTAGTAGGTCAGCAGTTCTTC; CDR3 protein: CASSLLVGQQFF
J gene: TRBJ1-2; V gene: TRBV20-1; D gene: -; clone size: few; CDR3 DNA: TGCAGTGCTAGAGATTGGGGGGGATCCTCCTATGGCTACACCTTC; CDR3 protein: CSARDWGGSSYGYTF
J gene: TRBJ2-2; V gene: TRBV5-4; D gene: TRBD2; clone size: -; CDR3 DNA: TGTGCCAGCAGCCTTCCGGGACTAGCGACAAACACCGGGGAGCTGTTTTTT; CDR3 protein: CASSLPGLATNTGELFF
J gene: TRBJ2-7; V gene: TRBV7-2; D gene: -; clone size: -; CDR3 DNA: TGTGCCAGCAGCTTATTTGTGGGAGAACTCCACGAGCAGTACTTC; CDR3 protein: CASSLFVGELHEQYF
J gene: TRBJ2-4; V gene: TRBV7-9; D gene: -; clone size: -; CDR3 DNA: TGTGCCAGCAGCTTATTTGTCGGGGGAAAAAACATTCAGTACTTC; CDR3 protein: CASSLFVGGKNIQYF
J gene: TRBJ1-2; V gene: TRBV6-1; D gene: -; clone size: few; CDR3 DNA: TGTGCCAGCCGAAGGGGGGGAAACTATGGCTACACCTTC; CDR3 protein: CASRRGGNYGYTF
J gene: TRBJ1-1; V gene: TRBV6-5; D gene: -; clone size: -; CDR3 DNA: TGTGCCAGCAGTTACCCCCACGGGGAAGCTTTCTTT; CDR3 protein: CASSYPHGEAFF
J gene: TRBJ2-5; V gene: TRBV4-1; D gene: TRBD2; clone size: few; CDR3 DNA: TGCGCCAGCAGCCAACTCACTAGCGGGACTCCTCAAGAGACCCAGTACTTC; CDR3 protein: CASSQLTSGTPQETQYF
J gene: TRBJ2-7; V gene: TRBV12-3/TRBV12-4; D gene: -; clone size: -; CDR3 DNA: TGTGCCAGCAGTTCCATCCGGGCCTCAACCCCCTCCGAGCAGTACTTC; CDR3 protein: CASSSIRASTPSEQYF
J gene: TRBJ2-3; V gene: TRBV10-3; D gene: -; clone size: few; CDR3 DNA: TGTGCCATCAGTGTAGGGGGGGGCACAGATACGCAGTATTTT; CDR3 protein: CAISVGGGTDTQYF
J gene: TRBJ2-1; V gene: TRBV20-1; D gene: -; clone size: few; CDR3 DNA: TGCAGTGCTAGCGGCCCCGGTCGAGACAATGAGCAGTTCTTC; CDR3 protein: CSASGPGRDNEQFF
J gene: TRBJ2-7; V gene: TRBV7-8; D gene: TRBD2; clone size: many; CDR3 DNA: TGTGCCAGCAGCCCGTGGACTAGCGGTACCTACGAGCAGTACTTC; CDR3 protein: CASSPWTSGTYEQYF
J gene: TRBJ1-5; V gene: TRBV27; D gene: -; clone size: -; CDR3 DNA: TGTGCCAGCAAGACGGGCTATAGCAATCAGCCCCAGCATTTT; CDR3 protein: CASKTGYSNQPQHF
J gene: TRBJ2-2; V gene: TRBV9; D gene: -; clone size: many; CDR3 DNA: TGTGCCAGCACCCCCGGGGGTAACACCGGGGAGCTGTTTTTT; CDR3 protein: CASTPGGNTGELFF
J gene: TRBJ2-5; V gene: TRBV18; D gene: -; clone size: -; CDR3 DNA: TGTGCCAGCTCACTACGCCCGGGACTCTTGACCCAGTACTTC; CDR3 protein: CASSLRPGLLTQYF
J gene: TRBJ2-7; V gene: TRBV4-1; D gene: TRBD2; clone size: -; CDR3 DNA: TGCGCCAGCAGCGCCCTCCGGAGCGGGAGCGACGAGCAGTACTTC; CDR3 protein: CASSALRSGSDEQYF
J gene: TRBJ2-2; V gene: TRBV5-6; D gene: -; clone size: many; CDR3 DNA: TGTGCCAGCAGCTTGGTTTCGCTTCAGCGAACCAGGGGGGACGGGGAGCTGTTTTTT; CDR3 protein: CASSLVSLQRTRGDGELFF
J gene: TRBJ2-7; V gene: TRBV7-9; D gene: TRBD1; clone size: -; CDR3 DNA: TGTGCCAGCAGCCCGGGACAGGGAGCGGGGCGGGCCGACGAGCAGTACTTC; CDR3 protein: CASSPGQGAGRADEQYF
J gene: TRBJ2-7; V gene: TRBV12-3/TRBV12-4; D gene: -; clone size: -; CDR3 DNA: TGTGCCAGCAGTCTCCAGGGTCCCCAATCTTACGAGCAGTACTTC; CDR3 protein: CASSLQGPQSYEQYF
J gene: TRBJ2-5; V gene: TRBV5-1; D gene: TRBD2; clone size: few; CDR3 DNA: TGCGCCAGCAGCTCGACTAGCGGGAGGCTTATCCAAGAGACCCAGTACTTC; CDR3 protein: CASSSTSGRLIQETQYF
J gene: TRBJ2-5; V gene: TRBV24-1; D gene: -; clone size: few; CDR3 DNA: TGTGCCACCAGTGACCAGGGTTCCCGAAGTCAAGAGACCCAGTACTTC; CDR3 protein: CATSDQGSRSQETQYF
J gene: TRBJ2-3; V gene: TRBV7-9; D gene: TRBD2; clone size: once; CDR3 DNA: TGTGCCAGCAGTCTTTATCTAGCGGGAGCAACAGATACGCAGTATTTT; CDR3 protein: CASSLYLAGATDTQYF
J gene: TRBJ2-1; V gene: TRBV12-3/TRBV12-4; D gene: -; clone size: few; CDR3 DNA: TGTGCCAGCATGGAGTTAAGCTCCTACAATGAGCAGTTCTTC; CDR3 protein: CASMELSSYNEQFF
J gene: TRBJ2-6; V gene: TRBV5-1; D gene: TRBD2; clone size: few; CDR3 DNA: TGCGCCAGCAGCTTTCTGGGGACTAGCGGGAGTTCTGGGGCCAACGTCCTGACTTTC; CDR3 protein: CASSFLGTSGSSGANVLTF
J gene: TRBJ1-1; V gene: TRBV6-5; D gene: -; clone size: few; CDR3 DNA: TGTGCCAGCAGTTACTTAGGGAGGGACACTGAAGCTTTCTTT; CDR3 protein: CASSYLGRDTEAFF
J gene: TRBJ2-2; V gene: TRBV9; D gene: -; clone size: few; CDR3 DNA: TGTGCCAGCAGCGTAAGTCACAGCCCGACCGGGGAGCTGTTTTTT; CDR3 protein: CASSVSHSPTGELFF
J gene: TRBJ2-3; V gene: TRBV6-5; D gene: TRBD1; clone size: few; CDR3 DNA: TGTGCCAGCAGTTACTCGAATGGACAGGGGGCTTATACGCAGTATTTT; CDR3 protein: CASSYSNGQGAYTQYF
J gene: TRBJ2-1; V gene: TRBV12-3/TRBV12-4; D gene: TRBD2; clone size: -; CDR3 DNA: TGTGCCAGCAGCGACGGGACTACTCTAACCCTTTACAATGAGCAGTTCTTC; CDR3 protein: CASSDGTTLTLYNEQFF
J gene: TRBJ2-5; V gene: TRBV7-9; D gene: -; clone size: few; CDR3 DNA: TGTGCCAGCAGCTCTTCATTTAGGCAAGAGACCCAGTACTTC; CDR3 protein: CASSSSFRQETQYF
J gene: TRBJ2-2; V gene: TRBV9; D gene: -; clone size: many; CDR3 DNA: TGTGCCAGCAGCGCCAGGGGGGCCAACACCGGGGAGCTGTTTTTT; CDR3 protein: CASSARGANTGELFF
J gene: TRBJ1-4; V gene: TRBV3-1; D gene: -; clone size: -; CDR3 DNA: TGTGCCAGCAGCCAAGGACAGAATGAAAAACTGTTTTTT; CDR3 protein: CASSQGQNEKLFF
J gene: TRBJ1-1; V gene: TRBV20-1; D gene: -; clone size: many; CDR3 DNA: TGCAGTGCTAGTCATATCCAGATTAAAAACACTGAAGCTTTCTTT; CDR3 protein: CSASHIQIKNTEAFF
J gene: TRBJ2-1; V gene: TRBV13; D gene: TRBD2; clone size: many; CDR3 DNA: TGTGCCAGCAGCTCGCGGACTAGCGGGATATACAATGAGCAGTTCTTC; CDR3 protein: CASSSRTSGIYNEQFF
J gene: TRBJ2-3; V gene: TRBV28; D gene: -; clone size: few; CDR3 DNA: TGTGCCAGCAGTCTAATTGGTACTTCGAAGGATACGCAGTATTTT; CDR3 protein: CASSLIGTSKDTQYF
J gene: TRBJ1-1; V gene: TRBV12-3/TRBV12-4; D gene: -; clone size: few; CDR3 DNA: TGTGCCAGCAGTTTACTTTGGCAGGGGCCCCTAGCTTTCTTT; CDR3 protein: CASSLLWQGPLAFF
J gene: TRBJ2-7; V gene: TRBV6-5; D gene: TRBD1; clone size: many; CDR3 DNA: TGTGCCAGCAGAAGCCCGGGACAGGTCATCTACGAGCAGTACTTC; CDR3 protein: CASRSPGQVIYEQYF
J gene: TRBJ1-4; V gene: TRBV12-3/TRBV12-4; D gene: -; clone size: few; CDR3 DNA: TGTGCCAGCAGTTTGAGGCAGCCGAGGATTGAAAAACTGTTTTTT; CDR3 protein: CASSLRQPRIEKLFF
J gene: TRBJ1-2; V gene: TRBV4-2; D gene: -; clone size: few; CDR3 DNA: TGTGCCAGCAGCCAAGAGGCGGGGTTCTATGGCTACACCTTC; CDR3 protein: CASSQEAGFYGYTF
J gene: TRBJ2-3; V gene: TRBV15; D gene: -; clone size: few; CDR3 DNA: TGTGCCACCAGCAGGGATCCCAGACAGGATCGCACAGATACGCAGTATTTT; CDR3 protein: CATSRDPRQDRTDTQYF
J gene: TRBJ2-2; V gene: TRBV7-9; D gene: TRBD1; clone size: few; CDR3 DNA: TGTGCCAGCAGCTTACGGACAGGGAAGGACACCGGGGAGCTGTTTTTT; CDR3 protein: CASSLRTGKDTGELFF
J gene: TRBJ2-1; V gene: TRBV4-1; D gene: TRBD2; clone size: -; CDR3 DNA: TGCGCCAGCAGCTACGGACTAGCGGTATACAATGAGCAGTTCTTC; CDR3 protein: CASSYGLAVYNEQFF
J gene: TRBJ2-3; V gene: TRBV4-1; D gene: TRBD2; clone size: -; CDR3 DNA: TGCGCCAGCAGCCACCTTTTAGCGGGAACCACAGATACGCAGTATTTT; CDR3 protein: CASSHLLAGTTDTQYF
J gene: TRBJ2-1; V gene: TRBV20-1; D gene: -; clone size: few; CDR3 DNA: TGCAGTGTCCTGGGGTATGAGCAGTTCTTC; CDR3 protein: CSVLGYEQFF
J gene: TRBJ2-7; V gene: TRBV29-1; D gene: -; clone size: many; CDR3 DNA: TGCAGCGTTGATAAGGGGGGAGGCCTGACGGGTGAGCAGTACTTC; CDR3 protein: CSVDKGGGLTGEQYF
J gene: TRBJ2-1; V gene: TRBV18; D gene: TRBD2; clone size: -; CDR3 DNA: TGTGCCAGCTCACCGCGGGAGTCTTGGGACAATGAGCAGTTCTTC; CDR3 protein: CASSPRESWDNEQFF
J gene: TRBJ2-5; V gene: TRBV7-9; D gene: -; clone size: few; CDR3 DNA: TGTGCCAGCAGCCCCCGTCTCGGGGCTAGCATCGAGACCCAGTACTTC; CDR3 protein: CASSPRLGASIETQYF
J gene: TRBJ2-3; V gene: TRBV18; D gene: TRBD1; clone size: many; CDR3 DNA: TGTGCCAGCTCACCACGGACAGGGGGAGTAGATACGCAGTATTTT; CDR3 protein: CASSPRTGGVDTQYF
J gene: TRBJ2-5; V gene: TRBV7-8; D gene: TRBD2; clone size: few; CDR3 DNA: TGTGCCAGCAGCTTATATACCCCCCGGGAGGTGGAGACCCAGTACTTC; CDR3 protein: CASSLYTPREVETQYF